This T cell receptor (beta chain) is from a study of shared clonotypes between healthy human individuals. Study context: Each donor contributed plates that comprised three CD4 naive, three CD4 memory, two CD8 naive and one CD8 memory.

With 5 bases clipped from V and 6 bases from J, the junction kept 14 bases outside the gene matches. The V gene's germline CDR1 is MDHEN and CDR2 SYDVKM. The CDR3 sequence is 18 residues long. Over several immunoSEQ plates, each subset's genomic DNA was distributed in even portions. Libraries were prepared by immunoSEQ multiplex PCR; TCRdb keeps only in-frame clonotypes and omits some of them. The sample has hundreds of thousands of clones, 85% to 95% seen once. A note on this clone: Its matching antigen is unknown.

Selected positively for CCR7 and CD45RO-negative, naive CD8 cells excluded terminally differentiated effector memory CD45RA+ cells. Findings and limits, study-wide: Clonotypes that were shared across a handful of donors made up approximately 5% of naive CD4 clonotypes.

The chain carries TRBV28 and TRBJ2-1, with 12 bases that match TRBD2. Sequencing was done on a sample of naive CD8+ T cells sorted from blood. This receptor was obtained from a woman in her 30s in good health. The DNA for the CDR3 is TGTGCCAGCAGTAGGAAAGCCCCGGGGACTAGCGGGTGCAATGAGCAGTTCTTC. This gives the protein CASSRKAPGTSGCNEQFF.